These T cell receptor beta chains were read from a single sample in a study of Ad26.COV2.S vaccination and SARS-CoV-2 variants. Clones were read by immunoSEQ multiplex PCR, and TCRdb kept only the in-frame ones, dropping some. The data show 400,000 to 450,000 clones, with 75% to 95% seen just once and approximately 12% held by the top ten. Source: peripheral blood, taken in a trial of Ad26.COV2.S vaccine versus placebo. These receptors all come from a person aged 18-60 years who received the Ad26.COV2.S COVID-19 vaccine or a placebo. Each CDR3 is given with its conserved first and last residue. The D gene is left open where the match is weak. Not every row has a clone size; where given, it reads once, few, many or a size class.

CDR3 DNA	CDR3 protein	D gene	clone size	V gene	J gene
TGTGCCAGCAGTTACTCGCCAGGGTGGGGTGAAAAACTGTTTTTT	CASSYSPGWGEKLFF	NA	NA	TRBV6-5	TRBJ1-4
TGTGCCAGCAGCCTCCCCGGGACTATGTCCTACGAGCAGTACTTC	CASSLPGTMSYEQYF	TRBD2	NA	TRBV5-6	TRBJ2-7
TGTGCCAGCAGCCGAACAGGGGAGGAAAAACTGTTTTTT	CASSRTGEEKLFF	TRBD1	NA	TRBV7-8	TRBJ1-4
TGTGCCACCAGTGATATCGACCCTTATCGGGAGGGAAGCGCAGATACGCAGTATTTT	CATSDIDPYREGSADTQYF	TRBD2	NA	TRBV24-1	TRBJ2-3
TGTGCCAGCAGTGTCCAACCGCTCCCCTACGAGCAGTACTTC	CASSVQPLPYEQYF	NA	NA	TRBV2	TRBJ2-7
TGTGCCAGCAGCTCGTGGACTAGCGGGCCCTACAATGAGCAGTTCTTC	CASSSWTSGPYNEQFF	TRBD2	NA	TRBV5-6	TRBJ2-1
TGTGCCAGCAGAGGACAGGGGATGTCCCCCGGGGAGCTGTTTTTT	CASRGQGMSPGELFF	TRBD1	NA	TRBV28	TRBJ2-2
TGTGCCACCAGCAATGGTTGGAGTATCATCAATGAGCAGTTCTTC	CATSNGWSIINEQFF	NA	NA	TRBV15	TRBJ2-1
TGTGCCAGCAGCCAAAAGCGGGATTGGACCGGGGAGCTGTTTTTT	CASSQKRDWTGELFF	TRBD2	NA	TRBV3-1/TRBV3-2	TRBJ2-2
TGTGCCAGCAGTTACACAGGGTTAGGGAATCAGCCCCAGCATTTT	CASSYTGLGNQPQHF	NA	NA	TRBV6-5	TRBJ1-5
TGTGCCAGCACCCGTGGACAGGGGGACTATGGCTACACCTTC	CASTRGQGDYGYTF	TRBD1	NA	TRBV28	TRBJ1-2
TGCGCCAGCAAGCAGGGGGCGATACAGACTGAAGCTTTCTTT	CASKQGAIQTEAFF	TRBD1	NA	TRBV5-1	TRBJ1-1
TGTGCCAGCAGTTACTGGGGACAGTCTAACACTGAAGCTTTCTTT	CASSYWGQSNTEAFF	TRBD1	NA	TRBV6-5	TRBJ1-1
TGTGCCAGCAGCGGCGTCCGGCGGGGTGAGTACGAGCAGTACTTC	CASSGVRRGEYEQYF	NA	NA	TRBV6-2/TRBV6-3	TRBJ2-7
TGTGCCAGCAGTTTTGGGAGCGCTAGCACAGATACGCAGTATTTT	CASSFGSASTDTQYF	NA	once	TRBV6-2/TRBV6-3	TRBJ2-3
TGTGCCAGCAGCGTCTCTACCGGCCTCACAGATACGCAGTATTTT	CASSVSTGLTDTQYF	NA	NA	TRBV9	TRBJ2-3
TGTGCCAGCAGTGAAGGGGAGAGCCGGGGGATTAGCAATCAGCCCCAGCATTTT	CASSEGESRGISNQPQHF	NA	few	TRBV2	TRBJ1-5
TGCGCCAGCAGCCAAGATCCCCGGGCCACCGGGGAGCTGTTTTTT	CASSQDPRATGELFF	NA	NA	TRBV4-3	TRBJ2-2
TGCAGTGCTAGAGATCAGTATGAGCAGTTCTTC	CSARDQYEQFF	NA	NA	TRBV20-1	TRBJ2-1
TGTGCCAGCGGTCAAGCGATAGCGGACCACGAGCAGTACTTC	CASGQAIADHEQYF	NA	NA	TRBV13	TRBJ2-7
TGTGCCAGCACCCACCTCGGAGGACAGGGGAGCTCCTACGAGCAGTACTTC	CASTHLGGQGSSYEQYF	TRBD1	NA	TRBV7-8	TRBJ2-7
TGCGCCAGCAGTGAGACAGGGACAGGGGAGACCCAGTACTTC	CASSETGTGETQYF	TRBD1	NA	TRBV10-1	TRBJ2-5
TGCGCCAGCAGCCAAGAAAGGACAGGGCCCTACGAGCAGTACTTC	CASSQERTGPYEQYF	TRBD1	NA	TRBV4-3	TRBJ2-7
TGTGCCAGCAGCCAAGAAAAGGGGACAGGGGCGGGCAAAAACATTCAGTACTTC	CASSQEKGTGAGKNIQYF	TRBD1	NA	TRBV4-2	TRBJ2-4
TGTGCCAGCAGCCTCGGACAGGGGGGTGAAAAACTGTTTTTT	CASSLGQGGEKLFF	TRBD1	NA	TRBV7-9	TRBJ1-4
TGTGCCACCAGTCGGACTAGCGGTAACACCGGGGAGCTGTTTTTT	CATSRTSGNTGELFF	TRBD2	NA	TRBV24-1	TRBJ2-2
TGCAGCGTGGACCGGGATACGCCCTCCTACGAGCAGTACTTC	CSVDRDTPSYEQYF	NA	NA	TRBV29-1	TRBJ2-7
TGTGCCAGTAGATCAACAGGGACTAGCGGGAACTACGAGCAGTACTTC	CASRSTGTSGNYEQYF	TRBD2	NA	TRBV19	TRBJ2-7
TGTGCCAGCATTCACGGGGGAGGCTACACCTTC	CASIHGGGYTF	NA	NA	TRBV6-5	TRBJ1-2
TGCAGCGTGGGGGGTACCTACTATGGCTACACCTTC	CSVGGTYYGYTF	NA	NA	TRBV29-1	TRBJ1-2
TGCGCCAGCAGCTTGGCCCCGGTGGGCAGCTATAATTCACCCCTCCACTTT	CASSLAPVGSYNSPLHF	NA	NA	TRBV5-1	TRBJ1-6
TGTGCCAGTAGTATAGCGGCCTCCAACGAGCAGTTCTTC	CASSIAASNEQFF	NA	NA	TRBV19	TRBJ2-1
TGTGCCAGCAGACGACAGGGGGCAGATACGCAGTATTTT	CASRRQGADTQYF	TRBD1	NA	TRBV27	TRBJ2-3
TGTGCCAGCAGCTCCCACAGGGGGCGCGAGACCCAGTACTTC	CASSSHRGRETQYF	TRBD1	NA	TRBV7-9	TRBJ2-5
TGTGCCAGCAGTTTGCCTAGACTGAGCTCCTACGAGCAGTACTTC	CASSLPRLSSYEQYF	NA	NA	TRBV28	TRBJ2-7
TGTGCCACCAGCAGAGACAGGGGCCCTCGCTCTGGGGCCAACGTCCTGACTTTC	CATSRDRGPRSGANVLTF	NA	once	TRBV15	TRBJ2-6
TGCGCCAGCAGCCAAGAGACAGGGGGCTCCCTATATAATTCACCCCTCCACTTT	CASSQETGGSLYNSPLHF	TRBD1	NA	TRBV4-1	TRBJ1-6
TGTGCCATCAGTGAGTCACAGGGGGCCGGGGAGCTGTTTTTT	CAISESQGAGELFF	TRBD1	NA	TRBV10-3	TRBJ2-2
TGTGCCAGTAGTATTTTGCCGGGAGAGACCTACGAGCAGTACTTC	CASSILPGETYEQYF	NA	NA	TRBV19	TRBJ2-7
TGTGCCAGCAGTTTAATGAGCCTTTACTCCTACGAGCAGTACTTC	CASSLMSLYSYEQYF	NA	NA	TRBV27	TRBJ2-7
TGTGCCAGCAGCTTAGGAACAGCCTACGAGCAGTACTTC	CASSLGTAYEQYF	NA	NA	TRBV11-3	TRBJ2-7
TGTGCCAGCAGTAGTAGGGTAGCGGGATCGAATGAGCAGTTCTTC	CASSSRVAGSNEQFF	TRBD2	NA	TRBV5-4	TRBJ2-1
TGTGCCAGTAGTATACACCGGACTAGCGGGAGAAGGGCAGATACGCAGTATTTT	CASSIHRTSGRRADTQYF	TRBD2	NA	TRBV19	TRBJ2-3
TGTGCCAGCAGTTTAAGTCAGGGGGCAGGGGATGAGCAGTTCTTC	CASSLSQGAGDEQFF	TRBD1	NA	TRBV27	TRBJ2-1
TGCAGCGTCGGGACTAGCGCCGGGGAGCTGTTTTTT	CSVGTSAGELFF	TRBD2	NA	TRBV29-1	TRBJ2-2
TGTGCCAGCAGCTTGGGGACCAGCTACAACAATGAGCAGTTCTTC	CASSLGTSYNNEQFF	NA	once	TRBV5-5	TRBJ2-1
TGTGCCAGCAGTTTATCCGCAGACAGCACAGATACGCAGTATTTT	CASSLSADSTDTQYF	NA	NA	TRBV27	TRBJ2-3
TGTGCCAGCAGCCCACCCTTGGGCACGCTTGGGGAGCAGTACTTC	CASSPPLGTLGEQYF	NA	NA	TRBV5-4	TRBJ2-7
TGTGCCGCTAGCGGGGGCACAGATACGCAGTATTTT	CAASGGTDTQYF	TRBD2	NA	TRBV6-5	TRBJ2-3
TGTGCCAGCAGTAGGCCTAGTAGGACAGATACGCAGTATTTT	CASSRPSRTDTQYF	NA	NA	TRBV2	TRBJ2-3
TGTGCCAGCTCACCACGTCGACAGGGGGCCTACGAGCAGTACTTC	CASSPRRQGAYEQYF	TRBD1	NA	TRBV18	TRBJ2-7
TGTGCCTGGAGTGTGGGAAAGGGATATGGCTACACCTTC	CAWSVGKGYGYTF	NA	NA	TRBV30	TRBJ1-2
TGCAGCGTTGGGGCAGCAGCTATGAACACTGAAGCTTTCTTT	CSVGAAAMNTEAFF	NA	NA	TRBV29-1	TRBJ1-1
TGTGCCAGCAGCTTCTTTACTAGCGGGACCGGGGAGCTGTTTTTT	CASSFFTSGTGELFF	TRBD2	NA	TRBV7-2	TRBJ2-2
TGTGCCAGTAAGACCACCGGGCCTGACGATACGCAGTATTTT	CASKTTGPDDTQYF	NA	NA	TRBV19	TRBJ2-3
TGTGCCAGCAGTTTAAGGTTTCCCAGGGCAACTAATGAAAAACTGTTTTTT	CASSLRFPRATNEKLFF	NA	NA	TRBV27	TRBJ1-4
TGCAGCCCCAGGGTTCGGGAGACCCAGTACTTC	CSPRVRETQYF	NA	NA	TRBV29-1	TRBJ2-5
TGTGCCAGCAGCTTTCTCGGGGGAACTGAAGCTTTCTTT	CASSFLGGTEAFF	NA	NA	TRBV7-9	TRBJ1-1
TGTGCCAGCAGTAACGACGCATTCACACGGGAGTCAGTCCCCTACAATGAGCAGTTCTTC	CASSNDAFTRESVPYNEQFF	NA	once	TRBV6-4	TRBJ2-1